Listed below are T cell receptor beta chains from one sample, sequenced in a study of beta chain features in type 1 diabetes. The table came from immunoSEQ multiplex PCR; TCRdb's copy has only in-frame clones and leaves some out. Of about 700,000 clones in the sample, roughly 12% were seen once. The sequencing input was naive CD4+ T cells from blood. The receptors stem from a man younger than 30 with type 1 diabetes. The conserved cysteine and the conserved F or W are not part of the CDR3 here.

V: TRBV29-1; J: TRBJ2-5; CDR3: SVDLDPGIWTQY
V: TRBV29-1; J: TRBJ2-3; CDR3: SVVAWRGGANTQY
V: TRBV5-4; J: TRBJ2-5; CDR3: ASSNDRLETQY
V: TRBV30; J: TRBJ2-5; CDR3: AWNLLETQY
V: TRBV19; J: TRBJ1-5; CDR3: ASSPQGGAPPQH
V: TRBV13; J: TRBJ2-5; CDR3: ASSLGQGFQETQY
V: TRBV25-1; J: TRBJ1-5; CDR3: ASSEPGGIRPQH
V: TRBV6-1; J: TRBJ2-5; CDR3: ASSASRETQY
V: TRBV29-1; J: TRBJ2-3; CDR3: SVDPGGGTDTQY
V: TRBV13; J: TRBJ2-1; CDR3: AIRPRGSGGSYNEQF
V: TRBV13; J: TRBJ1-6; CDR3: ASSPGSPLNSPLH
V: TRBV4-2; J: TRBJ2-6; CDR3: ASSQVNSLTTISGANVLT
V: TRBV15; J: TRBJ2-5; CDR3: ATSRDPTGGKETQY
V: TRBV27; J: TRBJ1-1; CDR3: ASSLGQGVSRVNTEAF
V: TRBV2; J: TRBJ1-1; CDR3: ASSEVPGHEAF
V: TRBV30; J: TRBJ2-1; CDR3: AWGTSGGYNEQF
V: TRBV4-1; J: TRBJ2-1; CDR3: ASSQVAGASSYNEQF
V: TRBV29-1; J: TRBJ1-1; CDR3: SVLLTGSNTEAF
V: TRBV15; J: TRBJ2-2; CDR3: ATPLGDGELF
V: TRBV4-2; J: TRBJ2-7; CDR3: ASSQVAASGASNPYEQY
V: TRBV11-3; J: TRBJ2-7; CDR3: ASSPGQAYEQY
V: TRBV11-3; J: TRBJ2-7; CDR3: ASSPRDRGRGVAPEQY
V: TRBV19; J: TRBJ1-2; CDR3: ASSPRGSGGYT
V: TRBV7-9; J: TRBJ2-3; CDR3: AGAPAARDTQY
V: TRBV2; J: TRBJ2-5; CDR3: ASTRQGGAQETQY
V: TRBV5-4; J: TRBJ2-5; CDR3: ASKGGGKETQY
V: TRBV28; J: TRBJ2-7; CDR3: ASSFGTALPSYEQY
V: TRBV5-1; J: TRBJ1-1; CDR3: ASSLATEEAF
V: TRBV20-1; J: TRBJ2-3; CDR3: SASRNTQY
V: TRBV2; J: TRBJ2-1; CDR3: ASRLTQVNYEQF
V: TRBV6-1; J: TRBJ2-7; CDR3: ASSRNTDAYEQY
V: TRBV4-1; J: TRBJ1-5; CDR3: ASSHDNQPQH
V: TRBV4-1; J: TRBJ1-6; CDR3: ASTLDRLGLNSPLH
V: TRBV6-5; J: TRBJ1-5; CDR3: ASSRQVWQPQH